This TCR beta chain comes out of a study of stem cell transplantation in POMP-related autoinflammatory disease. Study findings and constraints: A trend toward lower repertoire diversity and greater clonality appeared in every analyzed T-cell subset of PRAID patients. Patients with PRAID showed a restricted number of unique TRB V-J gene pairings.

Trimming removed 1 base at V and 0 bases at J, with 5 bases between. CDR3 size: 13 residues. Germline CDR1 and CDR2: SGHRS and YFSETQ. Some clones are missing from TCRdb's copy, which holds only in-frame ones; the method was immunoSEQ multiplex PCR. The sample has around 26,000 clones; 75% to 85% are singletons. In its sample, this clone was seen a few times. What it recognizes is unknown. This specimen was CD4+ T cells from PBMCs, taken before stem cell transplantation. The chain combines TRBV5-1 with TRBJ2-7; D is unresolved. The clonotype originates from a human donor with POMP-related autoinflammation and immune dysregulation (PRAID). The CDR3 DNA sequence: TGCGCCAGCAGCTTGACGAGCTCCTACGAGCAGTACTTC. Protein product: CASSLTSSYEQYF.